A selection of T cell receptor beta chains follows, all from one sample in a study of vaccination and CD4 T cells after COVID-19. MiXCR, applied by TCRdb to the PCR reads, yields one record per CDR3 protein. The table records 8,400 or so distinct CDR3 sequences, about 48% of them present only once. These receptors' antigens are unknown. Source material: CD4+ T cells from blood, cultured in vitro. The receptor source for this set is a human donor in good health. CDR3s include the opening cysteine and the closing phenylalanine or tryptophan. D genes are given only for firm matches. Size is stated for part of the rows, as once, few or many counts, or as a class when the clone is expanded.

d_gene,j_gene,abundance,v_gene,CDR3nt,CDR3aa
-,TRBJ2-2,few,TRBV6-2/TRBV6-3,TGTGCCAGCTCGGCTCTGTTCACGACCGGGGAGCTGTTTTTT,CASSALFTTGELFF
-,TRBJ1-1,once,TRBV14,TGTGCCAGCAGCCAAGCGGCTGAAGCTTTCTTT,CASSQAAEAFF
-,TRBJ2-7,-,TRBV11-2,TGTGCCAGCAAAGGCAGAGACTACGAGCAGTACTTC,CASKGRDYEQYF
-,TRBJ2-2,-,TRBV6-4,TGTGCCAGCAGTGACTACTTTCAGGGAATAACCGGGGAGCTGTTTTTT,CASSDYFQGITGELFF
TRBD2,TRBJ2-7,-,TRBV19,TGTGCCAGCGCAGCGGGATCCTCCTACGAGCAGTACTTC,CASAAGSSYEQYF
-,TRBJ2-3,few,TRBV4-2,TGTGCCAGCAGAGTCACACTCACAGATACGCAGTATTTT,CASRVTLTDTQYF
-,TRBJ1-3,-,TRBV7-2,TGTGCCAGCAGCTCCAGTTTCCCTGGAAACACCATATATTTT,CASSSSFPGNTIYF
-,TRBJ2-3,-,TRBV15,TGTGCCACTCACCAAGGCGGCACAGATACGCAGTATTTT,CATHQGGTDTQYF
-,TRBJ1-2,-,TRBV7-2,TGTGCCAGCAGCTTCGGACAGAGCGATGGCTACACCTTC,CASSFGQSDGYTF
-,TRBJ2-3,-,TRBV7-8,TGTGCGACGGGAGCAGGGCGCCGGACAGATACGCAGTATTTT,CATGAGRRTDTQYF
TRBD2,TRBJ2-1,-,TRBV20-1,TGCAGTGCTAGTGGGCCCGAGGCTAGCGGCAATGAGCAGTTCTTC,CSASGPEASGNEQFF
-,TRBJ1-2,few,TRBV7-9,TGTGCCAGCAGCTTAGAGGTCCCTAACTATGGCTACACCTTC,CASSLEVPNYGYTF
TRBD1,TRBJ1-2,-,TRBV24-1,TGTGCCACCAGTAACCCTCGGACAGGGGATGGCTACACCTTC,CATSNPRTGDGYTF
-,TRBJ1-6,few,TRBV7-8,TGTGCCAGCACCAAAGGGAGCTCCTATAATTCACCCCTCCACTTT,CASTKGSSYNSPLHF
TRBD1,TRBJ1-5,-,TRBV19,TGTGCCAGTAGTATGACAGGGGATAGCAATCAGCCCCAGCATTTT,CASSMTGDSNQPQHF
-,TRBJ1-6,-,TRBV5-1,TGCGCCAGCAGCCCCGGCAAGAGTAATAATTCACCCCTCCACTTT,CASSPGKSNNSPLHF
-,TRBJ2-7,-,TRBV9,TGTGCCAGCAGCGTAGACGGGATCCACGAGCAGTACTTC,CASSVDGIHEQYF
-,TRBJ2-1,-,TRBV19,TGTGCCAGTAGTATAGGACACGGCTACAATGAGCAGTTCTTC,CASSIGHGYNEQFF
-,TRBJ1-3,-,TRBV6-2/TRBV6-3,TGTGCCAGCAGACACGTCCCCTGGCAGCGAAACACCATATATTTT,CASRHVPWQRNTIYF
-,TRBJ1-5,-,TRBV28,TGTGCCAACGGACCGCTACGCAATCAGCCCCAGCATTTT,CANGPLRNQPQHF